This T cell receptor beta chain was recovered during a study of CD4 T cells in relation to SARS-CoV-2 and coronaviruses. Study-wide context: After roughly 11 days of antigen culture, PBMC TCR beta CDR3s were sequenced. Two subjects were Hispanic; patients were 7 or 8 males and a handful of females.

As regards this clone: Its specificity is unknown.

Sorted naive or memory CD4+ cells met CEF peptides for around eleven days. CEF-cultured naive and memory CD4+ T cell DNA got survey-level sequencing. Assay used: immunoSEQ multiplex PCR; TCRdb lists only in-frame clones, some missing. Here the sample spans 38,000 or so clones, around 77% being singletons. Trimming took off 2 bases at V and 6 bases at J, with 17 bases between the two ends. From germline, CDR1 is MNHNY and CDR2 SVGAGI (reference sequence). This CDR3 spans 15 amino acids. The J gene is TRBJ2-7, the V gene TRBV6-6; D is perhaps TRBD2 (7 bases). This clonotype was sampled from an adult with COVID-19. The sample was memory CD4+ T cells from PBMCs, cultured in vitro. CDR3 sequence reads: CASSYAPGGLGEQYF. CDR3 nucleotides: TGTGCCAGCAGTTACGCCCCGGGGGGCCTAGGCGAGCAGTACTTC.